The sequence of this T cell receptor (beta chain) was determined in a study of beta chain features in type 1 diabetes. The study, taken as a whole, reports: TCRB CDR3 length was moderately but significantly reduced in all four CD4+ subsets of Type 1 diabetes patients.

This clone has more than one count but fewer than ten. The antigen is unknown. The CDR3 covers 13 residues. Looked up from germline, CDR1 is SGDLS and CDR2 is YYNGEE. Trimming stripped 3 bases from V and 0 bases from J, with 3 bases between. Blood was drawn once from each donor into heparinised tubes. The draws averaged approximately 110 mL. cDNA synthesis used the whole RNA isolate, giving expressed TCRB sequences. Assay used: immunoSEQ multiplex PCR; TCRdb lists only in-frame clones, some missing. The sample yields some 700,000 clones, 13% seen once. The TCR comes from a man aged 18 to 29 with type 1 diabetes. The J gene is TRBJ2-2, the V gene TRBV9; D remains ambiguous. Sequencing was performed on naive CD4+ T cells from blood. The CDR3 protein is CASSGANTGELFF. The CDR3 DNA sequence: TGTGCCAGCAGCGGTGCGAACACCGGGGAGCTGTTTTTT.